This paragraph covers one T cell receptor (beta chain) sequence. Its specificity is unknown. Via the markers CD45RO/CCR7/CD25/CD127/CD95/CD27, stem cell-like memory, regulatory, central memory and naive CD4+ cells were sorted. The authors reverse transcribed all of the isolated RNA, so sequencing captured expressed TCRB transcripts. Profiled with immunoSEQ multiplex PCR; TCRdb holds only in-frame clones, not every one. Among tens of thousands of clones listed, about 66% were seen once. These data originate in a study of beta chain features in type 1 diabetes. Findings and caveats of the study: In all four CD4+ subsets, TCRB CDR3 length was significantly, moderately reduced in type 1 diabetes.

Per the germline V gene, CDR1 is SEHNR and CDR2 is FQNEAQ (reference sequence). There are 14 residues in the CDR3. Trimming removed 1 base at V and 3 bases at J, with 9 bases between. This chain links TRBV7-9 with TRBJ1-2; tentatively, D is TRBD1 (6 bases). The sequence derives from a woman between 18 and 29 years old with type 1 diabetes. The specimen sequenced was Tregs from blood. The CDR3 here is CASSLEDSYYGYTF. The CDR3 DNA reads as TGTGCCAGCAGCTTAGAGGACAGCTACTATGGCTACACCTTC.